The sequence of this T cell receptor (beta chain) was determined in a study of blood T cell repertoires in COVID-19. Study details: Samples of COVID-19 (acute and convalescent) were obtained from the United States, Italy and Spain. T cells, B-cell-depleted T cells, or PBMCs supplied cDNA or gDNA.

Patients from Seattle were sampled longitudinally, starting during active infection. Under the authors' procedure: Amplification from reference gene primers served as the basis for estimated nucleated cell counts. Only in-frame clones appear in the TCRdb table, and some are missing; sequencing was by immunoSEQ multiplex PCR. The D gene and trimming were derived from the DNA, and the V and J assignments and clone size from that table. The data hold 55,000 to 70,000 clones, with 91% observed a single time. The germline CDR1 and CDR2 sequences are MDHEN and SYDVKM. With 0 bases removed from V and 8 bases from J, the gap between germline ends came to 7 bases. The CDR3 extends over 12 amino acids.

The sample taken for sequencing was peripheral blood. This receptor was identified in a man aged 35-49 years with COVID-19, enrolled during active disease. This chain connects TRBV28 to TRBJ1-1; D not certain. Here the CDR3 DNA reads TGTGCCAGCAGTTTATGGCAGGCGGAAGCTTTCTTT. Its protein is CASSLWQAEAFF. The full variable domain, its missing parts supplied by reference TRBV28 and TRBJ1-1, is DVKVTQSSRYLVKRTGEKVFLECVQDMDHENMFWYRQDPGLGLRLIYFSYDVKMKEKGDIPEGYSVSREKKERFSLILESASTNQTSMYLCASSLWQAEAFFGQGTRLTVV.